The entry that follows covers one T cell receptor (beta chain) sequence. Its specificity is not known. The CDR3 spans 16 residues. Germline V gene sequence: CDR1 MNHEY, CDR2 SVGEGT. V dropped 5 bases and J dropped 6; count of bases not matched to a gene: 7. This sample stems from a study of T-cell memory formation after mild COVID-19. General study points: Cross-reactive memory seemingly joined, as some responding clones were found in pre-infection memory.

Amplification by 5'RACE using constant-segment primers produced TCR alpha and TCR beta cDNA libraries that carried sample barcodes and UMIs. TCRdb independently ran MiXCR on the 5' RACE reads; one entry per CDR3 protein. The profile shows 250,000 to 350,000 distinct CDR3 sequences, roughly 15% of them singletons. The sample taken for sequencing was PBMCs or a T cell subset sorted from them (not recorded which). The TCR comes from a man younger than 35 who had mild COVID-19 (a few samples of this study predate the infection). Cell type and time point are not known. The chain recombines TRBV6-2 or TRBV6-3 with TRBJ2-1, with 13 bases identical to TRBD2. This CDR3 reads CASSMQLAGGPNEQFF. CDR3 coding DNA: TGTGCCAGCAGTATGCAACTAGCGGGGGGGCCCAATGAGCAGTTCTTC.